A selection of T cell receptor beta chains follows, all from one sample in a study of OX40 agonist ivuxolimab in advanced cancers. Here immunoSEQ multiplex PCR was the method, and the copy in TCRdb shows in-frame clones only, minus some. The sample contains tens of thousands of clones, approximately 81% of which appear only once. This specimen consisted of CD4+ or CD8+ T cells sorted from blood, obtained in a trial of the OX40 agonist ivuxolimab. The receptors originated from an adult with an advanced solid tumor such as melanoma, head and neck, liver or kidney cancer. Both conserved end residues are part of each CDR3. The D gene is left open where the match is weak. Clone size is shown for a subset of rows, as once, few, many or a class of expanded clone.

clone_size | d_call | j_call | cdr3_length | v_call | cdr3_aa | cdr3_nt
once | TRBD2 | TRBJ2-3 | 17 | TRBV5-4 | CASSSGLAGGAPSTQYF | TGTGCCAGCAGCTCGGGACTAGCGGGAGGGGCTCCGAGTACGCAGTATTTT
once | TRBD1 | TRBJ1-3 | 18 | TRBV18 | CASSLKPTGAPSGNTIYF | TGTGCCAGCTCACTTAAACCGACAGGGGCCCCCTCTGGAAACACCATATATTTT
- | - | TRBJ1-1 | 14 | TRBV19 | CASRGPSGSTEAFF | TGTGCCAGTAGGGGCCCATCGGGTAGCACTGAAGCTTTCTTT
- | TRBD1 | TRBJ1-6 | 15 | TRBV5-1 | CASSSSGTGNSPLHF | TGCGCCAGCAGCTCATCCGGGACAGGGAATTCACCCCTCCACTTT
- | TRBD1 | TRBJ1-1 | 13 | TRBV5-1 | CASSPGQGPEAFF | TGCGCCAGCAGCCCCGGACAGGGCCCTGAAGCTTTCTTT
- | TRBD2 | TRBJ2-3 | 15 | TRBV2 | CASSVDRTSGRAQYF | TGTGCCAGCAGTGTGGATCGGACTAGCGGGCGGGCGCAGTATTTT
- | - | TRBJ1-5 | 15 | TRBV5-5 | CASSLSPQVNQPQHF | TGTGCCAGCAGCTTGAGTCCACAGGTGAATCAGCCCCAGCATTTT
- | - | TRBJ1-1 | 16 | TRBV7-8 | CASSLATATVNTEAFF | TGTGCCAGCAGCTTAGCAACCGCAACGGTGAACACTGAAGCTTTCTTT
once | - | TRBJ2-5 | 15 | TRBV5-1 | CASSGGGRGQETQYF | TGCGCCAGCAGTGGAGGGGGACGGGGCCAAGAGACCCAGTACTTC
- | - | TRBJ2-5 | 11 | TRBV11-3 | CASSSGVAQYF | TGTGCCAGCAGTTCTGGGGTGGCCCAGTACTTC
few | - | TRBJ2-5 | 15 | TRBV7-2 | CASRAGTGRGQTQYF | TGTGCCAGCAGGGCCGGGACGGGACGGGGGCAAACCCAGTACTTC
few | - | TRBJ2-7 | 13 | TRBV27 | CASSLAASGRQYF | TGTGCCAGCAGTTTAGCGGCCTCGGGGAGACAGTACTTC
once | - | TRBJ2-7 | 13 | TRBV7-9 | CASSPMINYEQYF | TGTGCCAGCAGCCCAATGATTAACTACGAGCAGTACTTC
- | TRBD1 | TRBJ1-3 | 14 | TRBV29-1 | CSVEFGTGGNTIYF | TGCAGCGTTGAATTTGGGACAGGGGGCAACACCATATATTTT
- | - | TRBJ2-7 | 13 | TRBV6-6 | CASSPVPQYEQYF | TGTGCCAGCAGTCCAGTCCCACAATACGAGCAGTACTTC
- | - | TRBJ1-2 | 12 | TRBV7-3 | CASSPDGYGYTF | TGTGCCAGCAGCCCCGACGGGTATGGCTACACCTTC
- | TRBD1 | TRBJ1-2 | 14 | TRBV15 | CATSRTDRNYGYTF | TGTGCCACCAGCAGGACGGACAGGAACTATGGCTACACCTTC
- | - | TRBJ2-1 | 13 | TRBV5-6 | CASSFWNLPMEFF | TGTGCCAGCAGCTTTTGGAACTTACCAATGGAGTTCTTC
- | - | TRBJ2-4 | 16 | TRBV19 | CASSMAGFLAKNIQYF | TGTGCCAGTAGTATGGCGGGGTTCCTAGCCAAAAACATTCAGTACTTC
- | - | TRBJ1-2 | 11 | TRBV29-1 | CSAAGTQGYTF | TGCAGCGCCGCCGGGACACAGGGCTACACCTTC
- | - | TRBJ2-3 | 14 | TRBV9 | CASSVDLASDTQYF | TGTGCCAGCAGCGTTGACTTAGCCTCAGATACGCAGTATTTT
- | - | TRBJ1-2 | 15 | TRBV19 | CASSIPGATNYGYTF | TGTGCCAGTAGTATTCCAGGGGCAACGAACTATGGCTACACCTTC